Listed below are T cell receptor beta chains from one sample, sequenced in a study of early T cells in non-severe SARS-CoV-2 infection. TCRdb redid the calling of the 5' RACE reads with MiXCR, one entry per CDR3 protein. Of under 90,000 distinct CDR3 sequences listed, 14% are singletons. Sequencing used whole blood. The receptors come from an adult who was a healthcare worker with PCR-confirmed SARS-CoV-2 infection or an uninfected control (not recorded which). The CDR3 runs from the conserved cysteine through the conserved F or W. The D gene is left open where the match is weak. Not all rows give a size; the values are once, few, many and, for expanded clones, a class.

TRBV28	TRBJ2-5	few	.	CASSTRLEGGETQYF	TGTGCCAGCAGCACCCGCCTCGAGGGAGGAGAGACCCAGTACTTC
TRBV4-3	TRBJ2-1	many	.	CASSQERGRLGDEQFF	TGCGCCAGCAGCCAAGAGCGGGGGCGGCTTGGGGATGAGCAGTTCTTC
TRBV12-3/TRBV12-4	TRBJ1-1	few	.	CASSFGINTEAFF	TGTGCCAGCAGTTTTGGGATTAACACTGAAGCTTTCTTT
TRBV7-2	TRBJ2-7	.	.	CASSFRVRLEQYF	TGTGCCAGCAGCTTTCGGGTTCGTCTCGAGCAGTACTTC
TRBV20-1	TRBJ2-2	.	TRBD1	CSARAGQGVTGELFF	TGCAGTGCTAGAGCGGGACAGGGAGTTACCGGGGAGCTGTTTTTT
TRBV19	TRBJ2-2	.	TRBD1	CASSRGQGYGELFF	TGTGCCAGTAGCCGGGGACAGGGGTACGGGGAGCTGTTTTTT
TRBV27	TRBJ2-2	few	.	CASSRDKSNTGELFF	TGTGCCAGCAGCCGGGACAAGTCGAACACCGGGGAGCTGTTTTTT
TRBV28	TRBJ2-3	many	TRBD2	CASSFPGTPGGADTQYF	TGTGCCAGCAGTTTCCCAGGGACTCCGGGGGGTGCAGATACGCAGTATTTT
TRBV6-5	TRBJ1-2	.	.	CASSSGQGYYGYTF	TGTGCCAGCAGTTCGGGGCAGGGATACTATGGCTACACCTTC
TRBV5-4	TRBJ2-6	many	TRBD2	CASSTSAGRYSGANVLTF	TGTGCCAGCAGTACATCAGCGGGGCGATACTCTGGGGCCAACGTCCTGACTTTC
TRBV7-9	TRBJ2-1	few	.	CASSLVDAYNEQFF	TGTGCCAGCAGCTTAGTGGATGCCTACAATGAGCAGTTCTTC
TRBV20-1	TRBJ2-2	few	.	CSARRGAQNTGELFF	TGCAGTGCTAGACGAGGGGCTCAGAACACCGGGGAGCTGTTTTTT
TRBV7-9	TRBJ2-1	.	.	CASSPLDFREQFF	TGTGCCAGCAGCCCCTTGGACTTCCGGGAGCAGTTCTTC
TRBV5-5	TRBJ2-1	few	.	CASSLGPYYEQFF	TGTGCCAGCAGCTTGGGCCCCTATTATGAGCAGTTCTTC
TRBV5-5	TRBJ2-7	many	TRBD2	CASSLAAVGGSTYEQYF	TGTGCCAGCAGCTTGGCCGCTGTCGGGGGGTCGACCTACGAGCAGTACTTC
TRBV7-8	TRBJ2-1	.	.	CASSFGRSHKNEQFF	TGTGCCAGCAGCTTCGGCAGGTCGCATAAGAATGAGCAGTTCTTC
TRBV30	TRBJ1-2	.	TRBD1	CAWRGAQGEFYGYTF	TGTGCCTGGAGGGGTGCGCAGGGGGAATTTTATGGCTACACCTTC
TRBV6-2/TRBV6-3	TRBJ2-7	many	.	CDDYPYEQYF	TGTGACGATTACCCGTACGAGCAGTACTTC
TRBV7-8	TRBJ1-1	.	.	CASSLDRPENTEAFF	TGTGCCAGCAGCTTAGATCGTCCCGAGAACACTGAAGCTTTCTTT
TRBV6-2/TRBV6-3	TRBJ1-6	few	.	CATSRAGSPLHF	TGTGCCACCTCCCGGGCAGGTTCACCCCTCCACTTT
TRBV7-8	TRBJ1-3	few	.	CASSLVSRTVSGNTIYF	TGTGCCAGCAGCTTAGTTTCACGGACCGTATCTGGAAACACCATATATTTT
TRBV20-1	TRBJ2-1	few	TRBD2	CSAGTSDPPYNEQFF	TGCAGTGCTGGGACTAGCGATCCTCCTTACAATGAGCAGTTCTTC
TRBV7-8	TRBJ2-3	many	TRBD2	CASSSNWEGLGADTQYF	TGTGCCAGCAGCTCAAATTGGGAGGGACTCGGCGCAGATACGCAGTATTTT
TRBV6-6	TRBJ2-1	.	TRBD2	CASRLGGNEQFF	TGTGCCAGCAGATTGGGGGGGAATGAGCAGTTCTTC